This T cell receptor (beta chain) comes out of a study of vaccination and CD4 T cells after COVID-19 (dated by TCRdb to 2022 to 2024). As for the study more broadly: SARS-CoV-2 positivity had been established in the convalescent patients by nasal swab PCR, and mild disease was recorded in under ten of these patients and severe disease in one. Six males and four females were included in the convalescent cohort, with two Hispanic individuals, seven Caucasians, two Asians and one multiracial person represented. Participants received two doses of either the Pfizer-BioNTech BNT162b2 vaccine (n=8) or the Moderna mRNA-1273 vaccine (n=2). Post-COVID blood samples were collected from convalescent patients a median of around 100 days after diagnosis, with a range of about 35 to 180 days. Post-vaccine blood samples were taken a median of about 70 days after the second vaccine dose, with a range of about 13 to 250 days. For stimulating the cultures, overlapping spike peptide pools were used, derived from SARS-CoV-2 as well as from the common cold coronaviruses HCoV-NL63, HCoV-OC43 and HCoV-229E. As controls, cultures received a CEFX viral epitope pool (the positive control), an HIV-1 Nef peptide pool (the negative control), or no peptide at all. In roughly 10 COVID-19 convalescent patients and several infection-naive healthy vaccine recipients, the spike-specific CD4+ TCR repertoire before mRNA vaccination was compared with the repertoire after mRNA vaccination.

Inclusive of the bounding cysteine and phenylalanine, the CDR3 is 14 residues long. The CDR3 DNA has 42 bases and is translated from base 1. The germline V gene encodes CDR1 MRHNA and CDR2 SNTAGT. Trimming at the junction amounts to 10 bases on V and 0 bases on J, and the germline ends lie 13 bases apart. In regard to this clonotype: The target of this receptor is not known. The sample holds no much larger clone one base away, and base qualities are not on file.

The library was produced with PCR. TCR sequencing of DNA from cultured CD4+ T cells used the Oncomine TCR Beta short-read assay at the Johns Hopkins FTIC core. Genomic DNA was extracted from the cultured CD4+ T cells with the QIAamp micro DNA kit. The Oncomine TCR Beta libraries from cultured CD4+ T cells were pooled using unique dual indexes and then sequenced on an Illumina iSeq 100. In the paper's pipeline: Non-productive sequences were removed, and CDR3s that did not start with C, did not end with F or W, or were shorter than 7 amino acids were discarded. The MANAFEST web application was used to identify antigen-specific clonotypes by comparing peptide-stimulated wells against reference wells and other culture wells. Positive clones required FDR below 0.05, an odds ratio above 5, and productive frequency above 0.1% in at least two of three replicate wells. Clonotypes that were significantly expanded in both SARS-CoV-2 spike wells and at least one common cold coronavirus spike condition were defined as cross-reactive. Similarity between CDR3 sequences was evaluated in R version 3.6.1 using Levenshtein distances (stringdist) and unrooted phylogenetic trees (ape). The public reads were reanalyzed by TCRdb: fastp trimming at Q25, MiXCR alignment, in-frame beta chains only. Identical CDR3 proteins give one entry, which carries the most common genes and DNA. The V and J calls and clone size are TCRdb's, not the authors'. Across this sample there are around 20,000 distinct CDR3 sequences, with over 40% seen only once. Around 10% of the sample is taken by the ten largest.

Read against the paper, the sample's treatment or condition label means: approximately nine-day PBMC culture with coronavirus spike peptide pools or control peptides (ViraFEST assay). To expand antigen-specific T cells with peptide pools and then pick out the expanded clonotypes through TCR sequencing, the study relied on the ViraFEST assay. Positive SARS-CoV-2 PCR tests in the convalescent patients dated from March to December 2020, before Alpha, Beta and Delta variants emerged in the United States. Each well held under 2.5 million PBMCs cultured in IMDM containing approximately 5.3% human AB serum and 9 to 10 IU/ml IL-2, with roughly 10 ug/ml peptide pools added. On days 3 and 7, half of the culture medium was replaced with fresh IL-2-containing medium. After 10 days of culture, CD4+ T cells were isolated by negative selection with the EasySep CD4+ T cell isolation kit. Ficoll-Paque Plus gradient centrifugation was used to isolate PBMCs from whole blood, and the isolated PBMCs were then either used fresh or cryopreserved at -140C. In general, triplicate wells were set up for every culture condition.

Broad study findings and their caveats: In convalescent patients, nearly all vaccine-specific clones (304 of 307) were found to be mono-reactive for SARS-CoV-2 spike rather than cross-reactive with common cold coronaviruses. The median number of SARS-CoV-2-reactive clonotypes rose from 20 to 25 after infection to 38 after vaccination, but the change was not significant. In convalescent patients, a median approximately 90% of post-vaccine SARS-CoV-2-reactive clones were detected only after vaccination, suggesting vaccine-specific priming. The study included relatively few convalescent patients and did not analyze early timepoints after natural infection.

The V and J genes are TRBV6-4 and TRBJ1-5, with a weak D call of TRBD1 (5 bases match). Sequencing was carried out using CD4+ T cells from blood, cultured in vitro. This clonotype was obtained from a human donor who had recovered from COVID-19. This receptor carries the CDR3 CATWTPYSNQPQHF. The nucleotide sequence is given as TGTGCCACCTGGACACCTTATAGCAATCAGCCCCAGCATTTT.